The TCR beta chain under discussion was sequenced for a study of T cell changes during pregnancy in multiple sclerosis. Generated by immunoSEQ multiplex PCR, the TCRdb table keeps only in-frame clones and is missing some. Among 70,000 to 90,000 clones listed, 85% to 95% were seen once. Germline-derived CDR1 and CDR2 are SGDLS and YYNGEE. The CDR3 sequence is 16 residues long. The trim removed 0 bases at V and 3 bases at J, leaving 6 bases unmatched. This TCR was recovered from a female donor in good health, enrolled as a control in a pregnancy study. The material sequenced was peripheral blood, taken in the second trimester of pregnancy. This sequence joins TRBV9 and TRBJ2-3; 8 bases agree with TRBD2. The CDR3 spells CASSVGTGGYTDTQYF. The CDR3 nucleotides read TGTGCCAGCAGCGTAGGGACGGGGGGGTATACAGATACGCAGTATTTT.